This T cell receptor (beta chain) was recovered during a study of PD-L1 blockade in urothelial cancer. Study at large: At 3 weeks after treatment start (second dose) and again at 6 weeks, blood was analyzed.

Clones were sequenced by immunoSEQ multiplex PCR, and TCRdb holds only the in-frame ones, with some missing. The repertoire holds around 110,000 clones, with around nine tenths as singletons. This CDR3 has 13 residues. Germline V gene sequence: CDR1 KGHSH, CDR2 LQKENI. With 2 bases removed from V and 4 bases from J, the gap between germline ends came to 8 bases. The time point was: peripheral blood 6 weeks after treatment start. Locally advanced or metastatic urothelial carcinoma affected all patients. The number of samples from each patient was between 1 and 8, taken pretreatment and on-treatment. The genes are TRBV18 and TRBJ1-1; D gene unclear. This sample comprised PBMCs, obtained around atezolizumab (anti-PD-L1) treatment. This TCR derives from a man in his 60s with urothelial cancer. The CDR3 sequence: CASSPWETTEAFF. The DNA for the CDR3 is TGTGCCAGCTCACCATGGGAGACCACTGAAGCTTTCTTT.